Listed below are T cell receptor beta chains from one sample, sequenced in a study of blood T cell repertoires in COVID-19. The table came from immunoSEQ multiplex PCR; TCRdb's copy has only in-frame clones and leaves some out. Of about 400,000 clones in the sample, 87% were seen once. Sequencing used PBMCs or T cells enriched from blood (not recorded which). The receptors here all came from a woman between 18 and 29 years old with acute COVID-19. Each CDR3 is given with its conserved first and last residue. A D gene is named only where the DNA matches it firmly. Clone size is not always given. Where it is, it says once, few, many or a class for expanded clones.

>TRBV4-3|TRBJ1-1|TRBD1|-
TGCGCCAGCAGCCCGAGGGGACAGGAGGAAGCTTTCTTT
CASSPRGQEEAFF
>TRBV6-6|TRBJ2-2|TRBD2|-
TGTGCCACCAACCTAGCGGACAACACCGGGGAGCTGTTTTTT
CATNLADNTGELFF
>TRBV19|TRBJ2-7|-|-
TGTGCCAGCCCACTGGCGGTTCTTTCCTACGAGCAGTACTTC
CASPLAVLSYEQYF
>TRBV6-1|TRBJ1-4|-|few
TGTGCCAGCAGTGACCGGGCCAAAGGGGGTGAAAAACTGTTTTTT
CASSDRAKGGEKLFF
>TRBV14|TRBJ1-1|TRBD1|-
TGTGCCAGCAGCCAATGGGACAGGGATTTGAACACTGAAGCTTTCTTT
CASSQWDRDLNTEAFF
>TRBV9|TRBJ1-5|-|-
TGTGCCAGCAGCGTAGGGACAGCGAGCAATCAGCCCCAGCATTTT
CASSVGTASNQPQHF
>TRBV5-4|TRBJ2-3|-|-
TGTGCCAGCAGCTTGGGTAGAAAGACAGGAAGCACAGATACGCAGTATTTT
CASSLGRKTGSTDTQYF
>TRBV15|TRBJ1-2|-|-
TGTGCCACCAGCAGAGGCAGGTGGGATGGCTACACCTTC
CATSRGRWDGYTF
>TRBV6-2/TRBV6-3|TRBJ1-6|-|-
TGTGCCAGCAGCTCCTCTGAGGGTAGCTCACCCCTCCACTTT
CASSSSEGSSPLHF
>TRBV7-2|TRBJ1-1|-|-
TGTGCCAGCAGCTTAAGTGGGGGCTCGAACACTGAAGCTTTCTTT
CASSLSGGSNTEAFF
>TRBV14|TRBJ2-7|TRBD1|-
TGTGCCAGCAGCTTAAGGACAGGGAGCTACGAGCAGTACTTC
CASSLRTGSYEQYF
>TRBV7-9|TRBJ1-4|TRBD1|-
TGTGCCAGCAGCAATGAAAGACCCGGGACAGTCTCGACTAATGAAAAACTGTTTTTT
CASSNERPGTVSTNEKLFF
>TRBV10-3|TRBJ1-4|-|-
TGTGCAATTTGCGGGGGTAGAAATGAAAAACTGTTTTTT
CAICGGRNEKLFF
>TRBV10-2|TRBJ1-6|-|-
TGCGCCAGCAGAACGGGACAAGTTAATTCACCCCTCCACTTT
CASRTGQVNSPLHF
>TRBV28|TRBJ1-3|-|-
TGTGCCAGCAGTTTCATGAGCTCTGGAAACACCATATATTTT
CASSFMSSGNTIYF
>TRBV19|TRBJ1-2|-|-
TGTGCCAGTACTAGGACAGCGAACTATGGCTACACCTTC
CASTRTANYGYTF
>TRBV2|TRBJ1-5|-|-
TGTGCCAGCAGTGAGTCTCGGGGGCAGCCCCAGCATTTT
CASSESRGQPQHF
>TRBV29-1|TRBJ1-5|-|-
TGCAGCGTTGTGGCGGAGGGGAGCAATCAGCCCCAGCATTTT
CSVVAEGSNQPQHF
>TRBV14|TRBJ2-7|TRBD2|few
TGTGCCAGCAGCCGGCTAGCGGGGGGACTCCCCTACGAGCAGTACTTC
CASSRLAGGLPYEQYF
>TRBV2|TRBJ1-4|-|-
TGTGCCAGCAGCGATACAGGGTGGGGGAATGAAAAACTGTTTTTT
CASSDTGWGNEKLFF
>TRBV3-1/TRBV3-2|TRBJ1-1|-|once
TGTGCCAGCAGCCAAGATGACCAGGGGTTTTACACTGAAGCTTTCTTT
CASSQDDQGFYTEAFF
>TRBV14|TRBJ2-7|-|-
TGTGCCAGCAGCCAAGACAGGGCTCGGGACGAGCAGTACTTC
CASSQDRARDEQYF
>TRBV11-2|TRBJ2-5|TRBD1|-
TGTGCCAGCAGCAGACGGGACAGCGAAGAGACCCAGTACTTC
CASSRRDSEETQYF
>TRBV20-1|TRBJ2-5|-|-
TGCAGTGCTAGTGTTAGCGGCTTACAAGAGACCCAGTACTTC
CSASVSGLQETQYF
>TRBV19|TRBJ1-6|TRBD1|-
TGTGCCAGTAGCCCGGACAGGACAAATTCACCCCTCCACTTT
CASSPDRTNSPLHF
>TRBV2|TRBJ2-7|-|-
TGTGCCAGCGAGGGGCGGGGTAGCTCCTACGAGCAGTACTTC
CASEGRGSSYEQYF
>TRBV7-6|TRBJ1-3|-|-
TGTGCCAGCAGCTTAGCTACAGACACCATATATTTT
CASSLATDTIYF
>TRBV19|TRBJ1-5|-|once
TGTGCCAGTAGAGCGAACAATCAGCCCCAGCATTTT
CASRANNQPQHF
>TRBV7-2|TRBJ1-2|TRBD1|-
TGTGCCAGCAGTTCAGGGGGCCTGCAAGCTAACTATGGCTACACCTTC
CASSSGGLQANYGYTF
>TRBV9|TRBJ1-3|-|once
TGTGCCAGCAGCGGCCGGGTCCGATCGGGAAACACCATATATTTT
CASSGRVRSGNTIYF
>TRBV7-2|TRBJ2-7|-|-
TGTGCCAGCAGCTTAGCTTCGGGGGTAGTGTACGAGCAGTACTTC
CASSLASGVVYEQYF
>TRBV19|TRBJ2-7|TRBD2|-
TGTGCCAGTAGTAAACTAGCGGGGTCCTACGAGCAGTACTTC
CASSKLAGSYEQYF
>TRBV27|TRBJ1-1|-|-
TGTGCCAGCAGTAATCAGGGTATGGGCACTGAAGCTTTCTTT
CASSNQGMGTEAFF
>TRBV5-6|TRBJ2-5|TRBD2|-
TGTGCCAGCAGCTTGGTCCGGGAGGCTCAAGAGACCCAGTACTTC
CASSLVREAQETQYF
>TRBV28|TRBJ1-5|-|-
TGTGCCAGCAGGAATCCCAGCGGGGATAGCAATCAGCCCCAGCATTTT
CASRNPSGDSNQPQHF
>TRBV7-2|TRBJ1-1|TRBD1|few
TGTGCCAGCAGCTTAGGACCGGGACAGCTTGAAGCTTTCTTT
CASSLGPGQLEAFF
>TRBV10-3|TRBJ1-3|-|once
TGTGCCATCAGTGCAGCTGGAAACACCATATATTTT
CAISAAGNTIYF
>TRBV19|TRBJ2-2|TRBD2|-
TGTGCCAGTAGTATAGTAACTAGCGGGGGCACCGGGGAGCTGTTTTTT
CASSIVTSGGTGELFF
>TRBV27|TRBJ2-3|TRBD2|-
TGTGCCAGCAGTCCAGGGACTAGCGGGCGCACAGATACGCAGTATTTT
CASSPGTSGRTDTQYF
>TRBV3-1/TRBV3-2|TRBJ1-4|-|-
TGTGCCAGCAGCTATACCGGGACAACGAATGAAAAACTGTTTTTT
CASSYTGTTNEKLFF
>TRBV29-1|TRBJ2-2|-|-
TGCAGCGGCAGGGGAGAGGCAGGGGAGCTGTTTTTT
CSGRGEAGELFF
>TRBV4-1|TRBJ1-1|-|-
TGCGCCAGCAGCCCGACCGCCGTGGAAGGGAGAGCTTTCTTT
CASSPTAVEGRAFF
>TRBV5-6|TRBJ1-2|-|-
TGTGCCAGCAGCTTCCCCCCCGGGGGTTACACCTTC
CASSFPPGGYTF
>TRBV10-3|TRBJ2-3|TRBD2|once
TGTGCCACCGGGACTAGCGGGGGGGCAGGGGATACGCAGTATTTT
CATGTSGGAGDTQYF